This is a list of T cell receptor beta chains from one sample in a study of a mutant IDH1 vaccine in newly diagnosed glioma. These TCRs are of unknown antigen specificity. Method: immunoSEQ multiplex PCR; TCRdb's copy keeps in-frame clones and lacks some. The sample records about 31,000 clones, around 82% being singletons. Here the sequenced sample was PBMCs, taken from a glioma patient whose treatment included an IDH1 peptide vaccine. These receptor sequences come from a man aged 30 to 45 with glioma. The CDR3 runs from the conserved cysteine through the conserved F or W. A D gene is named only where the DNA matches it firmly. A clone size is listed for some rows: how often the clone was seen (once, few, many), or a class if it is expanded.

J gene: TRBJ1-2
clone size: NA
D gene: NA
V gene: TRBV5-1
CDR3 DNA: TGCGCCAGCAGCTTGGCCGGGGACCCGGAGGAGGGCTACACCTTC
CDR3 protein: CASSLAGDPEEGYTF

J gene: TRBJ1-1
clone size: NA
D gene: NA
V gene: TRBV29-1
CDR3 DNA: TGCAGCGTTGAGACAGGAGGGGGGACTGAAGCTTTCTTT
CDR3 protein: CSVETGGGTEAFF

J gene: TRBJ1-1
clone size: NA
D gene: TRBD1
V gene: TRBV13
CDR3 DNA: TGTGCCAGCAGCTTAGCGGGACAGGGGGAGAACACTGAAGCTTTCTTT
CDR3 protein: CASSLAGQGENTEAFF

J gene: TRBJ2-7
clone size: NA
D gene: NA
V gene: TRBV29-1
CDR3 DNA: TGCAGCGCTGGCGGGCAGGGCCCCTACGAGCAGTACTTC
CDR3 protein: CSAGGQGPYEQYF

J gene: TRBJ2-2
clone size: NA
D gene: NA
V gene: TRBV5-1
CDR3 DNA: TGCGCCAGCAGCTTCACAGGGCCCGGGGAGCTGTTTTTT
CDR3 protein: CASSFTGPGELFF

J gene: TRBJ2-1
clone size: NA
D gene: NA
V gene: TRBV7-9
CDR3 DNA: TGTGCCAGCAGCTTACAGGGTTATGAGCAGTTCTTC
CDR3 protein: CASSLQGYEQFF

J gene: TRBJ2-7
clone size: NA
D gene: NA
V gene: TRBV10-2
CDR3 DNA: TGCGCCAGTATGCAGGGATCGTACGAGCAGTACTTC
CDR3 protein: CASMQGSYEQYF

J gene: TRBJ2-2
clone size: NA
D gene: NA
V gene: TRBV5-1
CDR3 DNA: TGCGCCAGCACCCGGACGGCAGATAACACCGGGGAGCTGTTTTTT
CDR3 protein: CASTRTADNTGELFF

J gene: TRBJ2-7
clone size: NA
D gene: NA
V gene: TRBV30
CDR3 DNA: TGTGCCTGGGGCAATTACGAGCAGTACTTC
CDR3 protein: CAWGNYEQYF

J gene: TRBJ1-3
clone size: NA
D gene: NA
V gene: TRBV7-2
CDR3 DNA: TGTGCCAGCAGCGTCAGGGGATTCGGAAACACCATATATTTT
CDR3 protein: CASSVRGFGNTIYF

J gene: TRBJ2-1
clone size: NA
D gene: TRBD1
V gene: TRBV15
CDR3 DNA: TGTGCCACTAGCAGCGACAGGGGGCCGGGGGATGAGCAGTTCTTC
CDR3 protein: CATSSDRGPGDEQFF

J gene: TRBJ1-4
clone size: NA
D gene: NA
V gene: TRBV29-1
CDR3 DNA: TGCAGCGTTGAAGATGGGGGAGGGAGACTGTTTTTT
CDR3 protein: CSVEDGGGRLFF

J gene: TRBJ2-7
clone size: NA
D gene: NA
V gene: TRBV21-1
CDR3 DNA: TGTGCCAGCAGCACTCGGGTAGCGGGAGCATCTCCCTCCTACGAGCAGTACTTC
CDR3 protein: CASSTRVAGASPSYEQYF

J gene: TRBJ1-5
clone size: few
D gene: NA
V gene: TRBV13
CDR3 DNA: TGTGCCAGCAGCTTAGGTATACAGCCCCAGCATTTT
CDR3 protein: CASSLGIQPQHF

J gene: TRBJ1-2
clone size: NA
D gene: NA
V gene: TRBV5-1
CDR3 DNA: TGCGCCAGCAGCTTGGCATTTGCGGCTAACTATGGCTACACCTTC
CDR3 protein: CASSLAFAANYGYTF

J gene: TRBJ2-5
clone size: NA
D gene: NA
V gene: TRBV27
CDR3 DNA: TGTGCCAGCAGTTTAAAAGGGCAGACCCAGTACTTC
CDR3 protein: CASSLKGQTQYF

J gene: TRBJ2-2
clone size: once
D gene: NA
V gene: TRBV6-1
CDR3 DNA: TGTGCCAGCAGTCGACTAGAAAAGGGCACCGGGGAGCTGTTTTTT
CDR3 protein: CASSRLEKGTGELFF

J gene: TRBJ1-4
clone size: NA
D gene: NA
V gene: TRBV13
CDR3 DNA: TGTGCCAGCAGCTCATACCAAGTTGCAACTAATGAAAAACTGTTTTTT
CDR3 protein: CASSSYQVATNEKLFF

J gene: TRBJ1-4
clone size: NA
D gene: NA
V gene: TRBV30
CDR3 DNA: TGTGCCTGGAGTCATAGGGCTAATGAAAAACTGTTTTTT
CDR3 protein: CAWSHRANEKLFF

J gene: TRBJ2-1
clone size: NA
D gene: TRBD2
V gene: TRBV19
CDR3 DNA: TGTGCCAGTAGTGCCAATAGCGGGGGGGCGGGTGAGCAGTTCTTC
CDR3 protein: CASSANSGGAGEQFF

J gene: TRBJ1-3
clone size: once
D gene: TRBD1
V gene: TRBV7-9
CDR3 DNA: TGTGCCAGCAGTTTTCAGGGGGCCGTAAGCTCTGGAAACACCATATATTTT
CDR3 protein: CASSFQGAVSSGNTIYF

J gene: TRBJ2-4
clone size: NA
D gene: TRBD1
V gene: TRBV19
CDR3 DNA: TGTGCCATACGACAGGGAATAGCCAAAAACATTCAGTACTTC
CDR3 protein: CAIRQGIAKNIQYF

J gene: TRBJ2-7
clone size: NA
D gene: TRBD1
V gene: TRBV15
CDR3 DNA: TGTGCCACCTCTATCGGGACAGGGGGCTACGAGCAGTACTTC
CDR3 protein: CATSIGTGGYEQYF

J gene: TRBJ2-7
clone size: NA
D gene: TRBD1
V gene: TRBV5-6
CDR3 DNA: TGTGCCAGCAGCTTGGCAGGGGGTTTGTACGAGCAGTACTTC
CDR3 protein: CASSLAGGLYEQYF

J gene: TRBJ2-7
clone size: NA
D gene: NA
V gene: TRBV5-1
CDR3 DNA: TGCGCCAGCAGCGAACCGGGACCATTCTACGAGCAGTACTTC
CDR3 protein: CASSEPGPFYEQYF

J gene: TRBJ2-3
clone size: once
D gene: NA
V gene: TRBV5-6
CDR3 DNA: TGTGCCAGCAGCCGTAGGACAGTTTTTTCCGGCACTACAGATACGCAGTATTTT
CDR3 protein: CASSRRTVFSGTTDTQYF

J gene: TRBJ2-2
clone size: NA
D gene: NA
V gene: TRBV6-6
CDR3 DNA: TGTGCCAGCAGGAAGACAGACGCGAACACCGGGGAGCTGTTTTTT
CDR3 protein: CASRKTDANTGELFF

J gene: TRBJ2-7
clone size: NA
D gene: NA
V gene: TRBV5-1
CDR3 DNA: TGCGCCAGCAGCTTGGTGGCGGGGAGCTCCTACGAGCAGTACTTC
CDR3 protein: CASSLVAGSSYEQYF

J gene: TRBJ1-1
clone size: few
D gene: NA
V gene: TRBV10-3
CDR3 DNA: TGTGCCATCAGTGAGGGAGACGGGGTAGGGGCTTTCTTT
CDR3 protein: CAISEGDGVGAFF

J gene: TRBJ2-2
clone size: once
D gene: NA
V gene: TRBV13
CDR3 DNA: TGTGCCAGCAGCCCATCGTGGGCCGGGGAGCTGTTTTTT
CDR3 protein: CASSPSWAGELFF

J gene: TRBJ2-2
clone size: NA
D gene: NA
V gene: TRBV6-1
CDR3 DNA: TGTGCCAGCAGTGAAATAGGGATCGGGGAGCTGTTTTTT
CDR3 protein: CASSEIGIGELFF

J gene: TRBJ1-1
clone size: NA
D gene: NA
V gene: TRBV4-2
CDR3 DNA: TGTGCCAGCAGCCAAGTCCCGGATACAACCCAAAGGGGTTTCTTT
CDR3 protein: CASSQVPDTTQRGFF

J gene: TRBJ2-1
clone size: NA
D gene: TRBD1
V gene: TRBV5-1
CDR3 DNA: TGCGCCAGCAGAGCCGGGACAGGGAGCTCCTACAATGAGCAGTTCTTC
CDR3 protein: CASRAGTGSSYNEQFF

J gene: TRBJ1-1
clone size: NA
D gene: NA
V gene: TRBV10-3
CDR3 DNA: TGTGCCACTAAGGACAGTACAAACACTGAAGCTTTCTTT
CDR3 protein: CATKDSTNTEAFF

J gene: TRBJ1-1
clone size: NA
D gene: NA
V gene: TRBV28
CDR3 DNA: TGTGCCAGCGACCCTGGGGGGGGGAGGACTGAAGCTTTCTTT
CDR3 protein: CASDPGGGRTEAFF

J gene: TRBJ2-7
clone size: NA
D gene: NA
V gene: TRBV5-1
CDR3 DNA: TGCGCCAGCAGCTTGGCCGGGACGGGAGTAGCCTACGAGCAGTACTTC
CDR3 protein: CASSLAGTGVAYEQYF

J gene: TRBJ2-2
clone size: NA
D gene: NA
V gene: TRBV6-1
CDR3 DNA: TGTGCCAGCAGTTTCGGGAACACCGGGGAGCTGTTTTTT
CDR3 protein: CASSFGNTGELFF

J gene: TRBJ1-4
clone size: NA
D gene: NA
V gene: TRBV4-3
CDR3 DNA: TGCGCCAGCAGCCAAGAAGCGGAATTGGGTGAAAAACTGTTTTTT
CDR3 protein: CASSQEAELGEKLFF

J gene: TRBJ2-7
clone size: NA
D gene: NA
V gene: TRBV2
CDR3 DNA: TGTGCCAGCAGTGATGCGGGTTCCTACGAGCAGTACTTC
CDR3 protein: CASSDAGSYEQYF

J gene: TRBJ1-5
clone size: NA
D gene: NA
V gene: TRBV21-1
CDR3 DNA: TGTGCCAGCAGCAACTACAACGGACAGGGCGGTTGTTGCAATCAGCCCCAGCATTTT
CDR3 protein: CASSNYNGQGGCCNQPQHF

J gene: TRBJ2-1
clone size: NA
D gene: NA
V gene: TRBV7-8
CDR3 DNA: TGTGCCAGCAGCTTAGTGCGCTCTTCGGGCGATGAGCAGTTCTTC
CDR3 protein: CASSLVRSSGDEQFF

J gene: TRBJ2-5
clone size: NA
D gene: NA
V gene: TRBV2
CDR3 DNA: TGTGCCAGCAGTGAAGCGCTCTCCCGAGAGACCCAGTACTTC
CDR3 protein: CASSEALSRETQYF

J gene: TRBJ2-7
clone size: NA
D gene: NA
V gene: TRBV27
CDR3 DNA: TGTGCCAGCAGTTTAAATGGGGTCTCCTACGAGCAGTACTTC
CDR3 protein: CASSLNGVSYEQYF

J gene: TRBJ2-2
clone size: NA
D gene: NA
V gene: TRBV7-2
CDR3 DNA: TGTGCCAGCAGCTTAGCGAGGTCTGAAACCGGGGAGCTGTTTTTT
CDR3 protein: CASSLARSETGELFF

J gene: TRBJ2-5
clone size: NA
D gene: NA
V gene: TRBV30
CDR3 DNA: TGTGCCTGGAGTGTAATAACCTCCGGGAAGACCCAGTACTTC
CDR3 protein: CAWSVITSGKTQYF